Following are 16 T cell receptor beta chains from one sample sequenced in a study of blood T cell repertoires in COVID-19. Method: immunoSEQ multiplex PCR; TCRdb's copy keeps in-frame clones and lacks some. This table holds 250,000 or so clones, roughly 89% found once. Sequenced input: PBMCs or T cells enriched from blood (not recorded which). The origin of the receptors is a woman in her 30s with acute COVID-19.

The table lists this clone with a count of one. J is TRBJ1-4 and V is TRBV4-3; a weak D match, TRBD1 (6 bases). The ends were cut back, 0 bases at V and 0 bases at J, with 14 bases in the middle. The CDR3 extends over 18 amino acids. Germline CDR1 reads LGHNA; CDR2 reads YSLEER. This CDR3 reads CASSQDPDRFATNEKLFF. CDR3 in DNA: TGCGCCAGCAGCCAAGATCCTGACAGGTTTGCAACTAATGAAAAACTGTTTTTT.

The chain links TRBV19 to TRBJ2-3; TRBD1 is a possible D gene (6 bases). Deletions cut 3 bases from V and 4 bases from J, with 14 bases between. The CDR3 runs to 15 residues. Per germline, CDR1 LNHDA and CDR2 SQIVND (reference sequence). The DNA of the CDR3 is TGTGCCAGTAGTATTAGGGCAGGGGAAGCAGATACGCAGTATTTT. Amino acid sequence: CASSIRAGEADTQYF.

The chain combines TRBV19 with TRBJ2-2; TRBD1 matches at 9 bases. Germline trimming cut 5 bases from V and 4 bases from J; bases unmatched to any gene: 14. The CDR3 spans 18 residues. CDR1 and CDR2 (germline): LNHDA, SQIVND (reference sequence). Here the CDR3 reads CASSQQGALTGGTGELFF. The CDR3, as DNA: TGTGCCAGTAGTCAACAGGGGGCCCTTACAGGGGGCACCGGGGAGCTGTTTTTT. Filled out from reference TRBV19 and TRBJ2-2, the complete variable domain reads DGGITQSPKYLFRKEGQNVTLSCEQNLNHDAMYWYRQDPGQGLRLIYYSQIVNDFQKGDIAEGYSVSREKKESFPLTVTSAQKNPTAFYLCASSQQGALTGGTGELFFGEGSRLTVL.

This chain links TRBV13 with TRBJ1-1, with 8 positions matching TRBD1. This CDR3 region has 14 residues. With V trimmed by 0 bases and J by 3 bases, 0 bases remained unmatched. Germline V gene lookup returns CDR1 PRHDT and CDR2 FYEKMQ (reference sequence). Written as DNA, the CDR3 is TGTGCCAGCAGCTTAGGGACAGGGGACACTGAAGCTTTCTTT. This gives the protein CASSLGTGDTEAFF.

This clone was seen a few times. The chain joins TRBV7-6 to TRBJ2-5, with TRBD2 identical over 14 bases. The V segment lost 4 bases and the J segment 2 bases; nucleotides outside the gene matches: 3. Germline CDR1 is SGHVS and CDR2 is FNYEAQ. The CDR3 contains 16 residues. The CDR3 region is CASSSRLAGGQETQYF. DNA of the CDR3: TGTGCCAGCAGCTCCAGACTAGCGGGGGGGCAAGAGACCCAGTACTTC.

The genes are TRBV18 and TRBJ1-3, with TRBD1 matching 7 bases. V lost 1 base and J lost 5; bases outside the gene matches: 5. The CDR3 runs to 15 residues. CDR1 and CDR2 from the germline V gene are KGHSH and LQKENI. The CDR3, as DNA: TGTGCCAGCTCACCACGACAGGGCGGCCGAAACACCATATATTTT. Translated: CASSPRQGGRNTIYF.

V usage is TRBV5-1 and J usage is TRBJ2-5; D is undetermined. Germline CDR1 and CDR2: SGHRS and YFSETQ. The CDR3 is 14 amino acids. V lost 0 bases, J lost 3 bases, and 9 bases lay in between. In nucleotides, the CDR3 is TGCGCCAGCAGCTTGGCCTTCCCTGAAGAGACCCAGTACTTC. Its translation: CASSLAFPEETQYF.

In this sample, this clone turned up a few times. The CDR3 region has the DNA TGTGCCAGCAGCTTAGGTACAGGGTTGCATGGCTACACCTTC. Translation: CASSLGTGLHGYTF. The chain recombines TRBV11-2 with TRBJ1-2; D perhaps matches TRBD1 (6 bases). The CDR3 extends over 14 amino acids. CDR1 and CDR2 (germline): SGHAT, FQNNGV. V lost 1 base and J lost 6, with 12 bases in between.

V is TRBV3-1 (or the pseudogene TRBV3-2) and J is TRBJ1-1; possibly TRBD1 for D (5 bases). The CDR3 is 14 residues long. Germline V gene sequence: CDR1 LGHDT, CDR2 YNNKEL (reference sequence). The V gene lost 3 bases and the J gene lost 0 bases, with 8 bases spanning the gap. The chain's CDR3 is CASSQEGMNTEAFF. The DNA of the CDR3 is TGTGCCAGCAGCCAGGAGGGGATGAACACTGAAGCTTTCTTT.

The rearrangement links TRBV20-1 to TRBJ2-7, with D perhaps TRBD1 (5 bases). Germline V CDR1 and CDR2: DFQATT, SNEGSKA (reference sequence). V lost 7 bases and J 0 bases, leaving 7 bases between the germline ends. This CDR3 is built from 11 residues. CDR3 loop: CSGTSSYEQYF. The CDR3 region has the DNA TGCAGTGGGACATCCTCCTACGAGCAGTACTTC.

This clone came up once. The chain joins TRBV4-1 to TRBJ2-7, with TRBD1 matching 7 bases. Unmatched junction bases numbered 7, after V lost 4 bases and J lost 4 bases. Germline-derived CDR1 and CDR2 are MGHRA and YSYEKL. The CDR3 is 14 residues long. In DNA form, the CDR3 reads TGCGCCAGCAGCCCGCCGGGACAGCCATACGAGCAGTACTTC. This sequence encodes CASSPPGQPYEQYF.

The CDR3 here is CASSLEGDGSPLHF. In nucleotides, the CDR3 is TGCGCCAGCAGCTTGGAGGGGGATGGGTCACCCCTCCACTTT. The chain has TRBV5-1 and TRBJ1-6; weak D call: TRBD1 (6 bases). The CDR3 totals 14 residues. Germline V lookup: CDR1 SGHRS, CDR2 YFSETQ. The V end lost 0 bases, the J end lost 10 bases, and 11 bases lay between the germline ends.

V and J are TRBV11-3 and TRBJ2-3; weak D call: TRBD1 (5 bases). Germline V gene lookup returns CDR1 SGHNT and CDR2 YENEEA. The germline V and J ends were trimmed by 5 bases and 0 bases, with 9 bases remaining between them. The CDR3 extends over 14 amino acids. For the CDR3, the DNA is TGTGCCAGCAGCCACAGACAGAGCACAGATACGCAGTATTTT. Encoded protein: CASSHRQSTDTQYF.

This chain joins TRBV7-9 and TRBJ2-7, with 8 bases fitting TRBD2. V was pared by 4 bases and J by 0 bases, with 11 bases of the junction left unmatched. The CDR3 runs 17 residues. Germline loops: CDR1 SEHNR, CDR2 FQNEAQ (reference sequence). CDR3 protein: CASSSSKYRGGSYEQYF. In DNA, the CDR3 is TGTGCCAGCAGCTCCTCCAAGTATCGGGGGGGCTCCTACGAGCAGTACTTC.

The chain employs TRBV5-1 and TRBJ1-1; D gene uncertain. Deletions cut 0 bases from V and 3 bases from J, with 6 bases between. The germline V gene encodes CDR1 SGHRS and CDR2 YFSETQ. The CDR3 totals 13 residues. CDR3 sequence (DNA): TGCGCCAGCAGCTTGGTCTACTACACTGAAGCTTTCTTT. It yields the protein CASSLVYYTEAFF.

This clone was observed a handful of times. The chain carries TRBV19 and TRBJ1-2, with 7 bases fitting TRBD1. V was clipped by 4 bases and J by 11 bases; unmatched bases: 10. Germline V lookup: CDR1 LNHDA, CDR2 SQIVND (reference sequence). This CDR3 has 13 residues. CDR3 in amino acids: CASSTTTDRSYTF. In nucleotides, the CDR3 is TGTGCCAGTAGTACCACGACGGACAGGAGTTACACCTTC.